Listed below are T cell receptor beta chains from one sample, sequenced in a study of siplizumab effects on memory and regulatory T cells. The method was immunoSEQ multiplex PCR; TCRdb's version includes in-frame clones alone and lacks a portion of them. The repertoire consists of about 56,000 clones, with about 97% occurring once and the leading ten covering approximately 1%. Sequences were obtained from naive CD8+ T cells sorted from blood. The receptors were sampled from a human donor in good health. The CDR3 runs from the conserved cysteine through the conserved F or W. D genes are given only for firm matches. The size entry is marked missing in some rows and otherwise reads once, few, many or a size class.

CAWTGLKVYEQFF	TGTGCCTGGACGGGACTTAAGGTGTATGAGCAGTTCTTC	13	TRBV30	TRBJ2-1	NA	NA
CASSQGGDTYEQYF	TGCGCCAGCAGCCAAGGGGGGGACACCTACGAGCAGTACTTC	14	TRBV4-1	TRBJ2-7	NA	NA
CASSQAGTGDTEAFF	TGCGCCAGCAGCCAAGCAGGGACAGGGGACACTGAAGCTTTCTTT	15	TRBV4-1	TRBJ1-1	TRBD1	NA
CASSDSGLAYEQYF	TGTGCCAGCAGTGATTCGGGACTAGCGTACGAGCAGTACTTC	14	TRBV2	TRBJ2-7	TRBD2	NA
CASEDFGNGQFF	TGTGCCAGCGAGGACTTCGGGAACGGGCAGTTCTTC	12	TRBV7-9	TRBJ2-1	NA	once
CASSHESSTEAFF	TGTGCCAGCTCTCACGAGTCGAGCACTGAAGCTTTCTTT	13	TRBV19	TRBJ1-1	NA	NA
CASSLVLGDTNTGELFF	TGTGCCAGCAGCTTAGTACTAGGGGATACGAACACCGGGGAGCTGTTTTTT	17	TRBV11-2	TRBJ2-2	NA	NA
CASADLSSYNEQFF	TGTGCCAGCGCTGACTTAAGCTCCTACAATGAGCAGTTCTTC	14	TRBV2	TRBJ2-1	NA	NA
CAITPTSGSAYEQYF	TGTGCCATCACCCCAACTAGCGGGAGCGCCTACGAGCAGTACTTC	15	TRBV10-3	TRBJ2-7	TRBD2	NA
CATSTGQGYSYEQYF	TGTGCCACCAGCACCGGACAGGGTTACTCCTACGAGCAGTACTTC	15	TRBV15	TRBJ2-7	TRBD1	NA
CASSIVGQRNTEAFF	TGTGCCAGTAGTATAGTGGGCCAAAGGAACACTGAAGCTTTCTTT	15	TRBV19	TRBJ1-1	NA	NA
CASSLAGQGTEAFF	TGTGCCAGCAGCTTAGCCGGACAGGGCACTGAAGCTTTCTTT	14	TRBV11-3	TRBJ1-1	TRBD1	NA
CASNPLGSPQETQYF	TGTGCCAGCAACCCCTTGGGCTCGCCCCAAGAGACCCAGTACTTC	15	TRBV27	TRBJ2-5	NA	NA
CASSAPGLAGNTIYF	TGTGCCAGCAGCGCGCCGGGGCTAGCTGGAAACACCATATATTTT	15	TRBV9	TRBJ1-3	NA	NA
CASSPSSSYEQYF	TGTGCCAGCAGTCCCTCGAGCTCCTACGAGCAGTACTTC	13	TRBV28	TRBJ2-7	NA	NA
CASSVGQGMGQPQHF	TGTGCCAGCAGCGTAGGACAGGGGATGGGTCAGCCCCAGCATTTT	15	TRBV9	TRBJ1-5	TRBD1	NA
CASSYSLNTEAFF	TGTGCCAGCAGTTACTCCTTGAACACTGAAGCTTTCTTT	13	TRBV6-5	TRBJ1-1	NA	NA
CASKRGSSGTEAFF	TGTGCCAGCAAGAGAGGGTCGAGTGGCACTGAAGCTTTCTTT	14	TRBV9	TRBJ1-1	NA	NA
CASSSLGTTGELFF	TGTGCCAGCAGTTCACTCGGGACAACCGGGGAGCTGTTTTTT	14	TRBV27	TRBJ2-2	NA	NA
CASSDGYEQYF	TGTGCCAGTTCGGACGGTTACGAGCAGTACTTC	11	TRBV6-1	TRBJ2-7	NA	NA
CASSDPGRGDTEAFF	TGTGCCAGCAGTGACCCGGGCAGGGGGGATACTGAAGCTTTCTTT	15	TRBV28	TRBJ1-1	TRBD1	once
CASSLWDTVGSNEQFF	TGTGCCAGCAGCTTATGGGACACAGTGGGTTCTAATGAGCAGTTCTTC	16	TRBV5-5	TRBJ2-1	NA	NA
CASSFPGVEQFF	TGTGCCAGCAGTTTTCCAGGAGTTGAGCAGTTCTTC	12	TRBV27	TRBJ2-1	NA	NA
CASSANPALQPQHF	TGTGCCAGCAGTGCTAACCCGGCTCTTCAGCCCCAGCATTTT	14	TRBV27	TRBJ1-5	NA	NA
CASSIGGAYNEQFF	TGTGCCAGTAGTATAGGGGGCGCTTACAATGAGCAGTTCTTC	14	TRBV19	TRBJ2-1	NA	NA
CASSDKERGSTDTQYF	TGTGCCAGCAGCGATAAAGAGCGGGGAAGCACAGATACGCAGTATTTT	16	TRBV9	TRBJ2-3	TRBD2	NA
CSVTGDTGELFF	TGCAGCGTGACAGGGGACACCGGGGAGCTGTTTTTT	12	TRBV29-1	TRBJ2-2	TRBD1	NA
CSVREKGNEQFF	TGCAGCGTACGGGAGAAGGGGAATGAGCAGTTCTTC	12	TRBV29-1	TRBJ2-1	NA	NA
CASSHRTSQETQYF	TGCGCCAGCAGCCACAGGACTAGCCAAGAGACCCAGTACTTC	14	TRBV4-1	TRBJ2-5	TRBD2	NA